This entry concerns a single T cell receptor (beta chain). The clone's antigen remains unknown. No clone much larger than this one lies a single base away; base qualities are absent. The data stem from a study of blood T cell repertoires in COVID-19 (TCRdb year 2020). At the level of the whole study: Samples from collaborators originated in the United States, Italy and Spain and spanned both the acute and convalescent phases of COVID-19. A freely available public database, intended as a resource for researchers studying the immune response to SARS-CoV-2, is where the repertoires were released. Where available, HLA class I and class II types were obtained from metadata supplied by the sample provider rather than from assay-based typing. The prospective study material was composed of cDNA or gDNA derived from T cells, B-cell-depleted T cells, or PBMCs. Nearly every sample came with metadata listing a de-identified subject ID, COVID-19 status, age in years and sex. Subjects who had been exposed to COVID-19, were actively infected with it, or had recovered from it provided the deeply sampled blood TCRbeta repertoires that made up the dataset. The samples were drawn from the first 160 participants of the ongoing ImmuneRACE study and from 1,254 subjects provided by 6 global collaborators.

TCRbeta CDR3 regions were amplified from genomic DNA using the immunoSEQ Assay, a bias-controlled multiplex PCR. Under the source paper's analysis protocol: Within the assay, amplification of reference gene primers was used to estimate how many nucleated cells each sample contained. To quantify the absolute abundance of each unique TCRbeta CDR3 rearrangement, sequence reads were collapsed and filtered. For each sample, productive Simpson clonality was calculated as the square root of Simpson's diversity index across productive rearrangements. TCRdb retrieved this table from immuneACCESS and kept in-frame rearrangements only. Not all clones are present; in checked studies, unresolved V genes account for under half, and no reason is known for the remainder. V, J and clone size are taken as reported in that table, and D and trimming were inferred from the DNA itself. Across this sample there are tens of thousands of clones, with almost 85% seen only once. More than 5.5% of the sample is taken by the ten largest.

On the study overall, not on this receptor specifically: The amount of clinical and demographic metadata varied by source and participant and was provided uncurated.

Collaborating institutions collected whole blood in K2EDTA tubes following their own protocols. Collaborator samples were shipped for TCRbeta analysis as frozen whole blood, isolated PBMCs, or DNA extracted from either sample type. The CDR3 starts with the cysteine, ends with the phenylalanine, and has 13 residues. This entry keeps only the CDR3 DNA: 39 bases, framed from base 1. CDR1 and CDR2 are read off the germline V gene as KGHSH and LQKENI. V loses 2 bases, J loses 4 bases, and the germline ends lie 9 bases apart. Recombination joined TRBV18 with TRBJ2-7; D gene: possibly TRBD2, on 6 matching bases. This clonotype originated in a man aged 45-60 years with active or convalescent COVID-19. Input material: peripheral blood. The bases are TGTGCCAGCTCACCAGAGGAGGGATACGAGCAGTACTTC. Translated, it gives CASSPEEGYEQYF.